A single sample is the source of the 4 T cell receptor beta chains below, sequenced in a study of T-cell memory formation after mild COVID-19. TCRdb reanalysed the 5' RACE reads using MiXCR and keeps one entry per CDR3 protein. The table records 300,000 to 400,000 distinct CDR3 sequences, roughly 13% of them present only once. Sample: PBMCs or a T cell subset sorted from them (not recorded which). The source is a man between 18 and 35 years old who had mild COVID-19 (a few samples of this study predate the infection). Cell type and time point are not known.

This chain uses TRBV20-1 with TRBJ1-1; TRBD1 matches 8 bases. The CDR3 is 15 residues long. Germline CDR1 DFQATT, CDR2 SNEGSKA (reference sequence). The V gene end was trimmed by 0 bases and the J gene end by 5 bases; junction bases not matched to a gene: 8. CDR3 in DNA: TGCAGTGCTAGAGATACGGGCAGGGGGCGGACTGAAGCTTTCTTT. Translated: CSARDTGRGRTEAFF.

The V and J genes are TRBV7-9 and TRBJ2-5; 7 nucleotides align to TRBD2. Germline V lookup: CDR1 SEHNR, CDR2 FQNEAQ (reference sequence). V lost 3 bases, J lost 7 bases, and 8 bases stayed unmatched. The CDR3 runs 14 residues. The CDR3 nucleotides are TGTGCCAGCAGCTTCGGGGAGGGGTTTCGGACCCAGTACTTC. Translating gives CASSFGEGFRTQYF.

The V call is TRBV6-5, the J call TRBJ2-7; the match to TRBD1 covers 9 bases. The germline V gene encodes CDR1 MNHEY and CDR2 SVGAGI. The CDR3 is made up of 13 amino acids. The trim removed 7 bases at V and 6 bases at J, leaving 7 bases unmatched. This chain's CDR3 is CASTYRGLVEQYF. DNA of the CDR3: TGTGCCAGCACATACAGGGGGCTCGTCGAGCAGTACTTC.

This chain uses TRBV3-1 with TRBJ2-3; D remains ambiguous. Germline loops: CDR1 LGHDT, CDR2 YNNKEL (reference sequence). V was cut by 11 bases and J by 1 base, with 10 bases left in between. This CDR3 comprises 12 residues. CDR3 nucleotide sequence: TGTGCCTCCCAGGTTGGCACAGATACGCAGTATTTT. This translates into CASQVGTDTQYF.